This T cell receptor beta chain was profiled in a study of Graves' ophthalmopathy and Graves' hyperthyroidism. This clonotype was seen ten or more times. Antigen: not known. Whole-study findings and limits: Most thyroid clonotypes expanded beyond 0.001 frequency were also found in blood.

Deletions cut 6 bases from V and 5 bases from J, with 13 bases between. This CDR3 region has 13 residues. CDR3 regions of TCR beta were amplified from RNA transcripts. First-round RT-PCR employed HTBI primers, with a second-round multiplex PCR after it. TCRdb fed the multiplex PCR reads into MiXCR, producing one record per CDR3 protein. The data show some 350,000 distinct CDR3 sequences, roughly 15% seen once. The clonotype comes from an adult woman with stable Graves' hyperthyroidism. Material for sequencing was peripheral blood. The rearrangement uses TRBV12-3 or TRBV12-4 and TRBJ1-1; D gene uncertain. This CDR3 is CASRDDWGTEAFF. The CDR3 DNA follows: TGTGCCAGCAGAGACGATTGGGGAACTGAAGCTTTCTTT.